This note documents a single TCR beta chain sequence. Its antigen is unknown. One junction end disagrees with the germline gene, perhaps due to a read error. TCRdb independently ran MiXCR on the multiplex PCR reads; one entry per CDR3 protein. The profile covers under 350,000 distinct CDR3 sequences, with about 33% appearing a single time and more than 0.85% taken by the ten largest. These data are taken from a study of breast tumors, draining lymph nodes, adjacent tissues. Breast cancer patients provided tissue from their axillary draining lymph nodes. General study results and limits: The lymph node origin of tumor T cells was framed as consistent with a hypothesis, not demonstrated. Tumors had less TCR diversity than lymph nodes, more than nontumor tissue.

The CDR3 is 16 amino acids. Germline V gene sequence: CDR1 MDHEN, CDR2 SYDVKM. This chain joins TRBV28 and TRBJ2-2, with D maybe TRBD2 (7 bases). The TCR comes from a female donor with breast cancer. Some clones in this sample may be carry-over from other donors' samples. Sequencing was performed on axillary lymph node tissue. The CDR3 sequence is CASTLGGGFSPGELLF. The CDR3 DNA reads TGTGCCAGCACCTTAGGGGGAGGGTTTAGTCCCGGGGAGCTGCTTTTT.